The rows below give T cell receptor beta chains drawn from one sample of a study of T cell repertoires in cytomegalovirus infection. These receptors have no known antigen. TCRdb processed the reads anew with MiXCR; each CDR3 protein has one entry. The sample contains hundreds of thousands of distinct CDR3 sequences, roughly 46% of which appear only once. The sample consisted of cultured PBMCs, taken from culture after CMV antigen stimulation. The receptors were sampled from a human donor in good health (CMV status not recorded). Some clones in this sample may be carry-over from other donors' samples. Both conserved end residues are part of each CDR3. D genes are given only for firm matches. Clone size is not always given. Where it is, it says once, few, many or a class for expanded clones.

abundance,d_gene,v_gene,j_gene,CDR3nt,CDR3aa
-,-,TRBV6-2/TRBV6-3,TRBJ2-7,TGTGCCAGCAGATCGGACTTATTGGGCCCCTACGAGCAGTACTTC,CASRSDLLGPYEQYF
once,TRBD1,TRBV28,TRBJ1-2,TGTGCCAGCAGTTTAAGGGACAGGGGGCTAAGAGGCTACACCTTC,CASSLRDRGLRGYTF
many,-,TRBV7-2,TRBJ1-1,TGTGCCAGCAGTTTTATACGAACTGAAGCTTTCTTT,CASSFIRTEAFF
-,TRBD2,TRBV12-3/TRBV12-4,TRBJ2-1,TGTGCCAGCGCGGGGGGGAACACGTACAATGAGCAGTTCTTC,CASAGGNTYNEQFF
-,-,TRBV29-1,TRBJ2-1,TGCAGCGTTGTTTGGGGATACAATGAGCAGTTCTTC,CSVVWGYNEQFF
many,TRBD2,TRBV7-2,TRBJ2-1,TGTGCCAGCAGCTTACTAGCGGGAGTGTACAATGAGCAGTTCTTC,CASSLLAGVYNEQFF
-,-,TRBV11-2,TRBJ2-7,TGTGCCAGCAGCTTAGTGTCAGGCAGGGCTCGAACCTACGAGCAGTACTTC,CASSLVSGRARTYEQYF
few,-,TRBV7-2,TRBJ1-6,TGTGCCAGCAGCTTAGAGTTGAGTAGGAATTCACCCCTCCACTTT,CASSLELSRNSPLHF
-,-,TRBV10-3,TRBJ2-7,TGTGCCATCAGTGAGTCAGTGCAGGTTTCCAACGAGCAGTACTTC,CAISESVQVSNEQYF
few,-,TRBV7-6,TRBJ1-6,TGTGCCAGCAGCCCGTACGGGGGCTCCTATAATTCACCCCTCCACTTT,CASSPYGGSYNSPLHF
-,-,TRBV7-2,TRBJ1-5,TGTGCCAGCAGCCCAAACCCCTATCAGCCCCAGCATTTT,CASSPNPYQPQHF
few,-,TRBV28,TRBJ1-5,TGTGCCAGCAGTTTAACTCGTCAGCCCCAGCATTTT,CASSLTRQPQHF
-,-,TRBV7-9,TRBJ2-5,TGTGCCAGCAGCTTATGGGGTTTGGGGGCCCCCCAAGAGACCCAGTACTTC,CASSLWGLGAPQETQYF
few,-,TRBV7-2,TRBJ2-1,TGTGCCAGCAGCCCCCGACGGGAGAATGAGCAGTTCTTC,CASSPRRENEQFF
-,-,TRBV11-2,TRBJ2-1,TGTGCCAGCAGCAGCGACCCTCAGGAGAATGAGCAGTTCTTC,CASSSDPQENEQFF
-,TRBD1,TRBV27,TRBJ2-3,TGTGCCAGCAGTTTATTCGGACAGGGGATCGGGGCAGATACGCAGTATTTT,CASSLFGQGIGADTQYF
-,-,TRBV12-3/TRBV12-4,TRBJ1-2,TGTGCCAGCAGTTTAGCCGGGAGACACTACACCTTC,CASSLAGRHYTF
-,TRBD1,TRBV19,TRBJ2-1,TGTGCCAGTAGTATCTTTGGGAGACAGGGTGGTGAGCAGTTCTTC,CASSIFGRQGGEQFF
-,-,TRBV12-5,TRBJ2-4,TGTGCTAGTGGTTTGCCACGAGAGTACCCTTTTACCTTAGCCAAAAACATTCAGTACTTC,CASGLPREYPFTLAKNIQYF
once,TRBD1,TRBV20-1,TRBJ2-3,TGCAGTGCTGAGACAGGGGGCTATCATACGCAGTATTTT,CSAETGGYHTQYF
-,TRBD2,TRBV29-1,TRBJ2-3,TGCAGCGGGACCTGGGGGCTAGCGGGGGAGGTTAGCACAGATACGCAGTATTTT,CSGTWGLAGEVSTDTQYF
-,-,TRBV19,TRBJ1-1,TGTGCCAGTAGGAAAAAGAACACTGAAGCTTTCTTT,CASRKKNTEAFF
-,-,TRBV11-3,TRBJ2-3,TGTGCCAGCAGCTTAGGGCTTTCATCAGATACGCAGTATTTT,CASSLGLSSDTQYF
-,TRBD2,TRBV12-3/TRBV12-4,TRBJ2-3,TGTGCCAGCAGTCCCCCTTTTTGGCGGGGGGACACAGATACGCAGTATTTT,CASSPPFWRGDTDTQYF
-,-,TRBV3-1,TRBJ2-1,TGTGCCAGCAGCCAGGTCCCTCAGAACAATGAGCAGTTCTTC,CASSQVPQNNEQFF
few,TRBD2,TRBV6-1,TRBJ2-1,TGTGCCAGCAGTGGGACTAGACTAGAGCAGTTCTTC,CASSGTRLEQFF
-,TRBD2,TRBV11-2,TRBJ2-7,TGTGCCAGCAGCTTAGACTTACTAGCGGAGCAGTACTTC,CASSLDLLAEQYF
-,-,TRBV5-6,TRBJ1-1,TGTGCCAGCAGCCTGAGGAAGTATGAAGCTTTCTTT,CASSLRKYEAFF
-,-,TRBV7-2,TRBJ1-4,TGTGCCAGCAGCTTTCAGGGCGCCGACTCTAATGAAAAACTGTTTTTT,CASSFQGADSNEKLFF
-,-,TRBV20-1,TRBJ2-3,TGCAGTGCCCCCCTAGTGTGGATTGGGGCAGATACGCAGTATTTT,CSAPLVWIGADTQYF
-,TRBD1,TRBV6-5,TRBJ1-1,TGTGCCAGCAGTTACTCCGGACAGGGTGAAGCTTTCTTT,CASSYSGQGEAFF
-,TRBD1,TRBV7-9,TRBJ1-2,TGTGCCAGCAGCTTAACTCCGGGACAGCGTTTTAACTATGGCTACACCTTC,CASSLTPGQRFNYGYTF
many,-,TRBV7-2,TRBJ1-1,TGTGCCAGCAGCTTAGCTGGACTGGGGGTGAACACTGAAGCTTTCTTT,CASSLAGLGVNTEAFF
-,-,TRBV7-2,TRBJ2-7,TGTGCCAGCAGCTTAGGAGTCAGGGGGGGGGGATACGAGCAGTACTTC,CASSLGVRGGGYEQYF
few,TRBD1,TRBV6-1,TRBJ2-7,TGTGCCAGCAGCCGCGACAGGGTGGACTACGAGCAGTACTTC,CASSRDRVDYEQYF
-,TRBD1,TRBV7-6,TRBJ2-3,TGTGCCAGCACACAGGGGTTTAGGACAGATACGCAGTATTTT,CASTQGFRTDTQYF